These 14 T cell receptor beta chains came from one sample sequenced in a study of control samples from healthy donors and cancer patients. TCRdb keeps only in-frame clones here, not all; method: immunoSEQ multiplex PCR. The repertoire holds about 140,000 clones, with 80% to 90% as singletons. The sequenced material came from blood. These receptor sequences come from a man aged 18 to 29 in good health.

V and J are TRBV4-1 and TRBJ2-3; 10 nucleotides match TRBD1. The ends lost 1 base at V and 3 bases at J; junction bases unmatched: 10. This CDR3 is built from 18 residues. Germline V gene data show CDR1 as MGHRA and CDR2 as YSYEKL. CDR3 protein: CASSQVILGTGDTDTQYF. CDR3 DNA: TGCGCCAGCAGCCAAGTCATACTTGGGACAGGGGATACAGATACGCAGTATTTT.

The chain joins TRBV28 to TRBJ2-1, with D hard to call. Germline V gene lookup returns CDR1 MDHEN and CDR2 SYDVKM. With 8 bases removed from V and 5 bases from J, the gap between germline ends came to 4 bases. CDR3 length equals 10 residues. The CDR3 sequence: CASGNNEQFF. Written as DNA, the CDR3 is TGTGCCAGCGGAAACAATGAGCAGTTCTTC. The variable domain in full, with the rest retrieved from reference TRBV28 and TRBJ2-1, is DVKVTQSSRYLVKRTGEKVFLECVQDMDHENMFWYRQDPGLGLRLIYFSYDVKMKEKGDIPEGYSVSREKKERFSLILESASTNQTSMYLCASGNNEQFFGPGTRLTVL.

The DNA for the CDR3 is TGTGCCTGGAGTGTAATGAAGGGCTACGAGCAGTACTTC. It codes for CAWSVMKGYEQYF. The chain carries TRBV30 and TRBJ2-7; D gene uncertain. Trimming pared 0 bases from V and 3 bases from J, leaving 9 bases between. This CDR3 is 13 amino acids long. Germline CDR1 and CDR2: GTSNPN and SVGIG (reference sequence).

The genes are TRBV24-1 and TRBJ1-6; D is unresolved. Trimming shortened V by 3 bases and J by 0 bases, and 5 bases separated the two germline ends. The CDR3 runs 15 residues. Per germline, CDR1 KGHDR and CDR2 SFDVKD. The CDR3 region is CATSDGSSYNSPLHF. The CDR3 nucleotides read TGTGCCACCAGTGATGGCAGCTCCTATAATTCACCCCTCCACTTT.

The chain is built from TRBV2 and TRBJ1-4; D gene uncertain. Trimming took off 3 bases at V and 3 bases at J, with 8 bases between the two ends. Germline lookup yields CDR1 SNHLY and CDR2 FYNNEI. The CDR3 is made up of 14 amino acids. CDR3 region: CASSDMLANEKLFF. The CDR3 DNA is TGTGCCAGCAGTGATATGTTGGCTAATGAAAAACTGTTTTTT.

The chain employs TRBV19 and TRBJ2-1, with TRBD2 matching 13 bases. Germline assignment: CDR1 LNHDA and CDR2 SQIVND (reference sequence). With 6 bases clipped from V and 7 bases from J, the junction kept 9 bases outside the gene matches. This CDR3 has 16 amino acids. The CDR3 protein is CASSELAGGPRNEQFF. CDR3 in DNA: TGTGCCAGTAGCGAACTAGCGGGGGGGCCAAGGAATGAGCAGTTCTTC.

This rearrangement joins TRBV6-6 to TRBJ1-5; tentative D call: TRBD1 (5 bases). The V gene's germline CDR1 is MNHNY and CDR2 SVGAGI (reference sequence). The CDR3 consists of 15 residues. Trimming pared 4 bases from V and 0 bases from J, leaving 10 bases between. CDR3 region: CASSFRDYSNQPQHF. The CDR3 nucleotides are TGTGCCAGCAGTTTCAGGGATTATAGCAATCAGCCCCAGCATTTT.

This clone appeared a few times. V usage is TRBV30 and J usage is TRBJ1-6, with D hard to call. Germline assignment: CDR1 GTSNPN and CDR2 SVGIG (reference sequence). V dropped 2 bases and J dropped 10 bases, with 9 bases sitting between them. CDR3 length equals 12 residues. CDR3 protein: CAWSISRSPLHF. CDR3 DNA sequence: TGTGCCTGGAGTATCTCCCGGTCACCCCTCCACTTT.

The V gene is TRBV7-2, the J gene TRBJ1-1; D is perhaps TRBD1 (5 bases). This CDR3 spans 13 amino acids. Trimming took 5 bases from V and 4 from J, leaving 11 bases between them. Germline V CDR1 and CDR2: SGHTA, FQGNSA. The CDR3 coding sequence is TGTGCCAGCAGCCTTACGGGGCCCACTGAAGCTTTCTTT. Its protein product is CASSLTGPTEAFF.

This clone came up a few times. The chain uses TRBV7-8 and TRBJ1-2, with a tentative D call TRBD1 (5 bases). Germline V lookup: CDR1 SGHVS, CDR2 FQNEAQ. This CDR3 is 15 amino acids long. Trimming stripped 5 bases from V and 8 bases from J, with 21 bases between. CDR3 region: CASSLDRDRLGGYTF. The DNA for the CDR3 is TGTGCCAGCAGCCTCGATCGGGACCGACTGGGGGGCTACACCTTC. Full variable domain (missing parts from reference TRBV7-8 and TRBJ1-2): GAGVSQSPRYKVAKRGQDVALRCDPISGHVSLFWYQQALGQGPEFLTYFQNEAQLDKSGLPSDRFFAERPEGSVSTLKIQRTQQEDSAVYLCASSLDRDRLGGYTFGSGTRLTVV.

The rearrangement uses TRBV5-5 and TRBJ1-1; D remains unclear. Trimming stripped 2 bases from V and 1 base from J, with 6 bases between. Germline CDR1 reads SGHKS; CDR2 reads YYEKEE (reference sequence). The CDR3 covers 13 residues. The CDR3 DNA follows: TGTGCCAGCAGCTTCGACGGGAACACTGAAGCTTTCTTT. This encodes CASSFDGNTEAFF.

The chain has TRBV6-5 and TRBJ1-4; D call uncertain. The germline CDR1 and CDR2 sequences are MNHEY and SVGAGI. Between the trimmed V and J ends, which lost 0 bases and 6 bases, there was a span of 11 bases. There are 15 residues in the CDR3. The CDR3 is CASSYSPSADEKLFF. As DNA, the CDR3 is TGTGCCAGCAGTTACTCCCCCTCGGCGGATGAAAAACTGTTTTTT.

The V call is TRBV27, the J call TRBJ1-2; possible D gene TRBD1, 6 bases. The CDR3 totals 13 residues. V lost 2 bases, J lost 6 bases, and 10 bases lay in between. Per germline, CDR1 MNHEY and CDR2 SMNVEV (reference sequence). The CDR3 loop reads CASSLRGGDGYTF. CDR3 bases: TGTGCCAGCAGTTTAAGAGGGGGTGATGGCTACACCTTC.

The CDR3 loop is CASSPGQGNSGANVLTF. CDR3 in DNA: TGTGCCAGTAGCCCGGGACAGGGAAACTCTGGGGCCAACGTCCTGACTTTC. This chain uses TRBV19 with TRBJ2-6, with 9 bases aligning to TRBD1. Germline loops: CDR1 LNHDA, CDR2 SQIVND (reference sequence). V shed 6 bases, J shed 0 bases, and the junction held 6 bases outside the gene matches. This CDR3 spans 17 amino acids.